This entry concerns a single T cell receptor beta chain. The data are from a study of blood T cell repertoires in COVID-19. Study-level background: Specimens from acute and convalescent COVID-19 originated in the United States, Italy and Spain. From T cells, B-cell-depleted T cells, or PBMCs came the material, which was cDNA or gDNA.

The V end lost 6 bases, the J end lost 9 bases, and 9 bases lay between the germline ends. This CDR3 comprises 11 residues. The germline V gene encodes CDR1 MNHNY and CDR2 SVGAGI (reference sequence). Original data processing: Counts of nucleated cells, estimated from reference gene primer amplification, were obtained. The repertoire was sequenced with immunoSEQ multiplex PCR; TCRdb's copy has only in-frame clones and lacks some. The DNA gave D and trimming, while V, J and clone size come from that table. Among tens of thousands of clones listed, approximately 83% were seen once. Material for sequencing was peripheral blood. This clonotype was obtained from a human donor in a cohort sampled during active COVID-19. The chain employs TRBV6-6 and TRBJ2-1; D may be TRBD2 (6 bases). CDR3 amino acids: CASRLEGEQFF. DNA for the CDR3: TGTGCCAGCAGGTTGGAGGGTGAGCAGTTCTTC.